These 22 T cell receptor beta chains were sequenced from one sample in a study of blood T cell repertoires in COVID-19. Assay used: immunoSEQ multiplex PCR; TCRdb lists only in-frame clones, some missing. The sample gives around 200,000 clones, around 82% of which show up once; roughly 7.8% is in the top ten. The specimen sequenced was peripheral blood. These receptors originate from a man between 35 and 55 years old with active or convalescent COVID-19.

The gene calls are TRBV6-1 and TRBJ2-3; D might be TRBD1 (6 bases). V lost 1 base, J lost 4 bases, and 21 bases lay in between. The CDR3 runs to 18 residues. Germline V CDR1 and CDR2: MNHNS, SASEGT. Here the CDR3 reads CASSEELFGKSGADTQYF. The CDR3 DNA follows: TGTGCCAGCAGTGAAGAACTATTTGGTAAATCAGGGGCAGATACGCAGTATTTT.

The chain recombines TRBV6-1 with TRBJ2-1; 7 positions match TRBD1. V was clipped by 2 bases and J by 4 bases; unmatched bases: 8. The germline V gene has CDR1 MNHNS and CDR2 SASEGT. CDR3 size: 16 residues. The DNA for the CDR3 is TGTGCCAGCAGTGAATGGGGGACAGTCCAATACAATGAGCAGTTCTTC. Its protein is CASSEWGTVQYNEQFF.

This chain joins TRBV6-4 and TRBJ2-2; weak D call: TRBD1 (6 bases). Germline V CDR1 and CDR2: MRHNA, SNTAGT. There are 16 residues in the CDR3. Deletions cut 7 bases from V and 3 bases from J, with 18 bases between. The CDR3 protein is CASTAEGEWDTGELFF. The CDR3 nucleotides are TGTGCCAGCACCGCCGAGGGGGAGTGGGACACCGGGGAGCTGTTTTTT.

This clone was counted a few times. The genes are TRBV2 and TRBJ1-1, with 8 bases lining up with TRBD1. From germline, CDR1 is SNHLY and CDR2 FYNNEI. CDR3 length equals 13 residues. Trimming removed 4 bases from V and 7 bases from J; junction bases left unmatched: 5. This CDR3 reads CASSGTGRVEAFF. The CDR3 DNA follows: TGTGCCAGCAGTGGGACAGGGAGGGTTGAAGCTTTCTTT. Combining the CDR3 with reference TRBV2 and TRBJ1-1 gives the whole variable domain EPEVTQTPSHQVTQMGQEVILRCVPISNHLYFYWYRQILGQKVEFLVSFYNNEISEKSEIFDDQFSVERPDGSNFTLKIRSTKLEDSAMYFCASSGTGRVEAFFGQGTRLTVV.

This chain joins TRBV4-3 and TRBJ1-4; D unclear. V was shortened by 1 base and J by 5 bases, with 11 bases between the two germline ends. Germline-derived CDR1 and CDR2 are LGHNA and YSLEER. This CDR3 has 15 residues. As DNA, the CDR3 is TGCGCCAGCAGCCAAGTCGGGGTATCGAATGAAAAACTGTTTTTT. Its protein is CASSQVGVSNEKLFF.

The chain is built from TRBV5-1 and TRBJ2-3, with TRBD2 identical over 9 bases. Trimming took 0 bases from V and 4 from J; bases not matched to a gene: 3. Germline CDR1 is SGHRS and CDR2 is YFSETQ. The CDR3 is 15 amino acids. The CDR3 loop reads CASSLGGRASDTQYF. As DNA, the CDR3 is TGCGCCAGCAGCTTGGGCGGGAGGGCCTCAGATACGCAGTATTTT.

The chain recombines TRBV7-9 with TRBJ1-1; 8 positions match TRBD1. Germline V lookup: CDR1 SEHNR, CDR2 FQNEAQ (reference sequence). J gave up 0 bases and V 7 bases, and 4 bases lay outside the gene matches. This CDR3 contains 14 residues. The CDR3 nucleotides are TGTGCCAGCATACGGACAGGGTTGAACACTGAAGCTTTCTTT. This sequence encodes CASIRTGLNTEAFF.

This clone is a singleton in its sample. The chain has TRBV19 and TRBJ1-2; D not resolved. V was trimmed by 3 bases and J by 4 bases, leaving 15 bases between them. The CDR3 consists of 15 residues. Germline V gives CDR1 LNHDA, CDR2 SQIVND (reference sequence). In DNA, the CDR3 is TGTGCCAGTAGTATCGGGGTAGACACCTTCTATGGCTACACCTTC. It encodes CASSIGVDTFYGYTF.

The chain employs TRBV7-6 and TRBJ1-3; 10 bases fit TRBD1. The CDR3 is 17 amino acids. CDR1 SGHVS and CDR2 FNYEAQ come from the germline V gene. V lost 5 bases to trimming and J lost 2 bases; unmatched junction nucleotides: 9. In DNA, the CDR3 is TGTGCCAGCAGCGCCCGACAGGGGGCGCGCCCTGGAAACACCATATATTTT. Amino acids: CASSARQGARPGNTIYF.

The CDR3 here is CASRHRGELNTEAFF. In DNA, the CDR3 is TGTGCCAGCAGACATCGCGGGGAATTGAACACTGAAGCTTTCTTT. The chain carries TRBV7-9 and TRBJ1-1; D gene ambiguous. The CDR3 spans 15 residues. Trimming removed 6 bases at V and 0 bases at J, with 14 bases between. Germline CDR1 is SEHNR and CDR2 is FQNEAQ (reference sequence).

Only a few counts were recorded for this clone. V gene TRBV15 combines with J gene TRBJ2-7; 11 bases line up with TRBD1. V lost 6 bases to trimming and J lost 6 bases; unmatched junction nucleotides: 16. CDR1 LNHNV and CDR2 YYDKDF come from the germline V gene (reference sequence). The CDR3 has 17 amino acids. CDR3: CATRERWDRGELVEQYF. DNA for the CDR3: TGTGCCACCAGGGAGAGATGGGACAGGGGGGAGCTTGTCGAGCAGTACTTC. The variable domain in full, completed from reference TRBV15 and TRBJ2-7, reads DAMVIQNPRYQVTQFGKPVTLSCSQTLNHNVMYWYQQKSSQAPKLLFHYYDKDFNNEADTPDNFQSRRPNTSFCFLDIRSPGLGDTAMYLCATRERWDRGELVEQYFGPGTRLTVT.

The chain links TRBV28 to TRBJ2-7; no clear D. The CDR3 sequence is 12 residues long. V was cut by 2 bases and J by 6 bases, with 8 bases left in between. The germline CDR1 and CDR2 sequences are MDHEN and SYDVKM. CDR3 nucleotide sequence: TGTGCCAGCAGTTTACCCCCGGGCGAGCAGTACTTC. Its translation is CASSLPPGEQYF.

The genes are TRBV14 and TRBJ1-2; TRBD1 is a possible D gene (6 bases). The CDR3 runs to 13 residues. V was shortened by 4 bases and J by 7 bases, with 13 bases between the two germline ends. The germline V gene encodes CDR1 SGHDN and CDR2 FVKESK. CDR3: CASSLLQGGGYTF. CDR3 bases: TGTGCCAGCAGCCTGCTACAGGGTGGTGGCTACACCTTC.

At least ten counts were recorded for this clone. V is TRBV6-2 or TRBV6-3 and J is TRBJ2-2; no firm D call. V was trimmed by 2 bases and J by 7 bases, leaving 5 bases between them. Germline V gene data show CDR1 as MNHEY and CDR2 as SVGEGT. The CDR3 totals 12 residues. The CDR3 coding sequence is TGTGCCAGCAGTTACGGGCACGGGGAGCTGTTTTTT. It specifies CASSYGHGELFF.

The chain employs TRBV5-4 and TRBJ2-2; 9 positions match TRBD1. J was trimmed by 5 bases and V by 2 bases; bases with no gene match: 1. Germline-derived CDR1 and CDR2 are SGHNT and YYREEE (reference sequence). The CDR3 length is 14 residues. CDR3 DNA: TGTGCCAGCAGCTTCGGGACAGGGACCGGGGAGCTGTTTTTT. Translated, it gives CASSFGTGTGELFF. Supplemented by reference TRBV5-4 and TRBJ2-2, the full variable domain reads ETGVTQSPTHLIKTRGQQVTLRCSSQSGHNTVSWYQQALGQGPQFIFQYYREEENGRGNFPPRFSGLQFPNYSSELNVNALELDDSALYLCASSFGTGTGELFFGEGSRLTVL.

The count of this clone is one. This chain connects TRBV6-1 to TRBJ1-4; no clear D. This CDR3 is 13 amino acids long. Germline V lookup: CDR1 MNHNS, CDR2 SASEGT. V was clipped by 1 base and J by 5 bases, with 5 bases between them. The CDR3: CASSEVRNEKLFF. In nucleotides, the CDR3 is TGTGCCAGCAGTGAAGTGAGAAATGAAAAACTGTTTTTT.

V is TRBV30 and J is TRBJ1-1, with D unclear. The CDR3 sequence is 10 residues long. V shed 3 bases and J shed 5 bases, with 4 bases lying between them. Germline V lookup: CDR1 GTSNPN, CDR2 SVGIG (reference sequence). The CDR3 reads CAWSGTEAFF. The CDR3 DNA reads as TGTGCCTGGAGCGGTACTGAAGCTTTCTTT.

The gene calls are TRBV19 and TRBJ1-6; the match to TRBD1 covers 9 bases. V trimming: 10 bases; J trimming: 8 bases; junction bases outside the gene matches: 6. The germline CDR1 and CDR2 sequences are LNHDA and SQIVND (reference sequence). The CDR3 covers 13 residues. The CDR3 here is CATEGQGDSPLHF. The CDR3 nucleotides read TGTGCCACCGAGGGACAGGGAGATTCACCCCTCCACTTT.

The J gene is TRBJ2-7, the V gene TRBV30; 9 nucleotides match TRBD1. The junction had 5 bases not matched to a gene; V was cut back by 7 bases and J by 4 bases. The germline V gene has CDR1 GTSNPN and CDR2 SVGIG (reference sequence). This CDR3 region has 12 residues. DNA of the CDR3: TGTGCCTCCACAGGGGGCCTGTACGAGCAGTACTTC. Residues: CASTGGLYEQYF. The full variable domain, with the rest looked up from reference TRBV30 and TRBJ2-7, is SQTIHQWPATLVQPVGSPLSLECTVEGTSNPNLYWYRQAAGRGLQLLFYSVGIGQISSEVPQNLSASRPQDRQFILSSKKLLLSDSGFYLCASTGGLYEQYFGPGTRLTVT.

This clone was counted a few times. The chain uses TRBV19 and TRBJ1-5; D uncertain. Germline lookup yields CDR1 LNHDA and CDR2 SQIVND (reference sequence). Trimming removed 5 bases from V and 9 bases from J, with 17 bases in between. The CDR3 loop spans 14 amino acids. CDR3 sequence: CASSAGSASRPQHF. CDR3 in DNA: TGTGCCAGTAGTGCCGGGTCCGCTTCTCGGCCCCAGCATTTT.

V and J are TRBV5-1 and TRBJ1-5, with a tentative D call TRBD1 (6 bases). Trimming took 2 bases from V and 7 from J, leaving 16 bases between them. CDR3 size: 15 residues. Germline lookup yields CDR1 SGHRS and CDR2 YFSETQ. The CDR3: CASSLLSGVGQPQHF. CDR3 nucleotide sequence: TGCGCCAGCAGCTTACTATCAGGGGTAGGGCAGCCCCAGCATTTT.

This clone was observed a single time. V usage is TRBV7-2 and J usage is TRBJ2-7; D might be TRBD2 (6 bases). CDR1 is SGHTA and CDR2 is FQGNSA in the germline V gene. This CDR3 has 15 amino acids. Trimming left V 2 bases short and J 0 bases short, with 11 bases between. The CDR3 nucleotides read TGTGCCAGCAGCTTAAACGGGGGAACCTCCTACGAGCAGTACTTC. Translating gives CASSLNGGTSYEQYF. The whole variable domain, filled in from reference TRBV7-2 and TRBJ2-7, reads GAGVSQSPSNKVTEKGKDVELRCDPISGHTALYWYRQSLGQGLEFLIYFQGNSAPDKSGLPSDRFSAERTGGSVSTLTIQRTQQEDSAVYLCASSLNGGTSYEQYFGPGTRLTVT.